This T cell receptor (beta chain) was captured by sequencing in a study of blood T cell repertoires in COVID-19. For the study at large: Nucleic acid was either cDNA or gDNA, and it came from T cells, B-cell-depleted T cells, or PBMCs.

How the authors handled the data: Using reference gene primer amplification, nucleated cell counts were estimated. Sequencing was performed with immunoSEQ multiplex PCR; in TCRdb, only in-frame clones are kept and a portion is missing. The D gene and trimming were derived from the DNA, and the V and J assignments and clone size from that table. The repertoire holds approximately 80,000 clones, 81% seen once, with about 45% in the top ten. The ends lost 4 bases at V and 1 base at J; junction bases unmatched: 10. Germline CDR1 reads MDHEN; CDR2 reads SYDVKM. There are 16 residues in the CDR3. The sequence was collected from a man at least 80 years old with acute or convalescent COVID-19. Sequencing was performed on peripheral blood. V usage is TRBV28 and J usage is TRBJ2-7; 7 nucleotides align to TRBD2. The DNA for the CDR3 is TGTGCCAGCAGTTCTCGGCGGGAGAGGAGTTCCTACGAGCAGTACTTC. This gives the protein CASSSRRERSSYEQYF.